This T cell receptor (beta chain) was documented in a study of Ad26.COV2.S vaccination and SARS-CoV-2 variants. Across the study: The donor participated in the COV1001 trial, in its Ad26.COV2.S arm.

TCRdb's table, derived via immunoSEQ multiplex PCR, lists solely in-frame clones and lacks some. The sample shows around 400,000 clones, 80% to 95% of them seen only once. Sample treatment: over 15 received Ad26.COV2.S at low or high dose, single or two shots; roughly 5 received placebo; per-sample allocation not given. At day 63 after the first vaccine or placebo injection, samples were drawn. Germline V gene lookup returns CDR1 SGHTA and CDR2 FQGNSA. V was trimmed by 1 base and J by 0 bases, leaving 6 bases between them. The CDR3 sequence is 14 residues long. Here the sequenced sample was peripheral blood, taken in a trial of Ad26.COV2.S vaccine versus placebo. The rearrangement links TRBV7-2 to TRBJ1-1; D not certain. This clonotype was obtained from a person between 18 and 59 years old who received the Ad26.COV2.S COVID-19 vaccine or a placebo. The CDR3 spells CASSLVGMNTEAFF. The CDR3 bases are TGTGCCAGCAGCTTAGTCGGTATGAACACTGAAGCTTTCTTT. The full variable domain, rest sourced from reference TRBV7-2 and TRBJ1-1, is GAGVSQSPSNKVTEKGKDVELRCDPISGHTALYWYRQSLGQGLEFLIYFQGNSAPDKSGLPSDRFSAERTGGSVSTLTIQRTQQEDSAVYLCASSLVGMNTEAFFGQGTRLTVV.